These 5 T cell receptor beta chains were all obtained from the same sample, sequenced in a study of cytomegalovirus exposure and HLA in healthy donors. Amplification used 60 Vbeta primers and 13 Jbeta primers. TCRdb keeps only in-frame clones here, not all; method: immunoSEQ multiplex PCR. The sample contains 83,000 or so clones, roughly 80% of which appear only once. The specimen was PBMCs. The receptors originated from a man younger than 45 in good health and CMV-seropositive.

The J gene is TRBJ2-4, the V gene TRBV7-9; D uncertain. The germline gives CDR1 SEHNR, CDR2 FQNEAQ (reference sequence). The CDR3 runs to 15 residues. Trimming took off 1 base at V and 0 bases at J, with 7 bases between the two ends. The DNA of the CDR3 is TGTGCCAGCAGCTTAGAGATAGTAGCCAAAAACATTCAGTACTTC. Residues: CASSLEIVAKNIQYF.

The V and J genes are TRBV4-2 and TRBJ2-7; TRBD1 agrees at 9 bases. V shed 1 base and J 4 bases; nucleotides not matched to a gene: 8. Looked up from germline, CDR1 is LGHNA and CDR2 is YNFKEQ. The CDR3 is made up of 16 amino acids. CDR3 nucleotides: TGTGCCAGCAGCCAAGTTGGGACAGGGACGGAGTACGAGCAGTACTTC. It codes for CASSQVGTGTEYEQYF.

The genes are TRBV7-6 and TRBJ2-1; 8 bases agree with TRBD2. Germline values: CDR1 SGHVS, CDR2 FNYEAQ. The CDR3 covers 18 residues. J was trimmed by 0 bases and V by 4 bases; bases with no gene match: 11. Written as DNA, the CDR3 is TGTGCCAGCAGCTCGGATCCCTCTAGCGGGTACTCCTACAATGAGCAGTTCTTC. Protein: CASSSDPSSGYSYNEQFF.

In this sample, this clone turned up once. This chain joins TRBV27 and TRBJ2-5; D is possibly TRBD1 (6 bases). The closer fit of TRBJ2-7 to the DNA end suggests the J call may be wrong. The CDR3 contains 15 residues. Germline V lookup: CDR1 MNHEY, CDR2 SMNVEV (reference sequence). The CDR3 region has the DNA TGTGCCAGCAAACCCGTGGGTGGGGACATGTACGAGCAGTACTTC. Its translation: CASKPVGGDMYEQYF.

This sequence joins TRBV5-8 and TRBJ2-5; perhaps TRBD2 as D (5 bases). CDR3 length equals 14 residues. Germline V lookup: CDR1 SGHTS, CDR2 YDEGEE. Trimming left V 3 bases short and J 4 bases short, with 13 bases between. This CDR3 is CASSYGVGSETQYF. The CDR3 coding sequence is TGTGCCAGCAGCTACGGGGTGGGGTCAGAGACCCAGTACTTC.